This T cell receptor beta chain was sequenced for a study of T cell changes during pregnancy in multiple sclerosis. Using immunoSEQ multiplex PCR, the repertoire was profiled, and TCRdb retains in-frame clones only, with some absent. The sample holds around 41,000 clones; roughly 88% are singletons and the top ten take 1.4%. Germline V CDR1 and CDR2: SGHDT, YYEEEE. The CDR3 is 14 amino acids. V lost 2 bases and J lost 7, with 12 bases in between. The rearrangement links TRBV5-6 to TRBJ1-4; D gene ambiguous. Specimen: PBMCs (not recorded whether the cells were cultured). The TCR sequence derives from a female donor with multiple sclerosis, enrolled in a pregnancy study. In nucleotides, the CDR3 is TGTGCCAGCAGCTTTGACACGGAGTTTGAAAAACTGTTTTTT. Its protein is CASSFDTEFEKLFF. The full variable domain, with the rest looked up from reference TRBV5-6 and TRBJ1-4, is DAGVTQSPTHLIKTRGQQVTLRCSPKSGHDTVSWYQQALGQGPQFIFQYYEEEERQRGNFPDRFSGHQFPNYSSELNVNALLLGDSALYLCASSFDTEFEKLFFGSGTQLSVL.